This entry lists 14 T cell receptor beta chains sequenced from one sample in a study of control samples from healthy donors and cancer patients. This table comes from immunoSEQ multiplex PCR, and its TCRdb copy is limited to in-frame clones, with some not included. The table includes fewer than 200,000 clones, roughly 93% detected once. Sequencing was performed on blood. These receptors were collected from a man between 18 and 29 years old in good health.

V is TRBV7-2 and J is TRBJ2-5; D is perhaps TRBD2 (6 bases). There are 15 residues in the CDR3. Germline values: CDR1 SGHTA, CDR2 FQGNSA. The ends were cut back, 1 base at V and 5 bases at J, with 14 bases in the middle. As DNA, the CDR3 is TGTGCCAGCAGCTTAGTTTTTGGGGGGTGGGAGACCCAGTACTTC. Amino acid sequence: CASSLVFGGWETQYF. Drawing the rest from reference TRBV7-2 and TRBJ2-5, the complete variable domain is GAGVSQSPSNKVTEKGKDVELRCDPISGHTALYWYRQSLGQGLEFLIYFQGNSAPDKSGLPSDRFSAERTGGSVSTLTIQRTQQEDSAVYLCASSLVFGGWETQYFGPGTRLLVL.

This rearrangement joins TRBV24-1 to TRBJ2-3; 11 bases are shared with TRBD1. Germline trimming cut 3 bases from V and 1 base from J; bases unmatched to any gene: 5. From germline, CDR1 is KGHDR and CDR2 SFDVKD. There are 17 residues in the CDR3. CDR3 nucleotide sequence: TGTGCCACCAGTGATCTGCCGGGACAGGGGGGCACAGATACGCAGTATTTT. Protein sequence: CATSDLPGQGGTDTQYF.

This chain links TRBV6-4 with TRBJ2-1; 11 nucleotides agree with TRBD2. This CDR3 contains 15 residues. V shed 6 bases, J shed 5 bases, and the junction held 6 bases outside the gene matches. Germline V gene data show CDR1 as MRHNA and CDR2 as SNTAGT. CDR3 residues: CASRKGTSGHNEQFF. For the CDR3, the DNA is TGTGCCAGCAGAAAGGGGACTAGCGGCCACAATGAGCAGTTCTTC.

This sequence joins TRBV13 and TRBJ2-7; 8 bases agree with TRBD2. Trimming at V came to 3 bases and at J to 3 bases, leaving 13 bases not matched to a gene. Germline V lookup: CDR1 PRHDT, CDR2 FYEKMQ (reference sequence). CDR3 length: 17 residues. The CDR3: CASSLSTGKRGIYEQYF. CDR3 nucleotide sequence: TGTGCCAGCAGCTTGAGTACTGGGAAGCGGGGGATCTACGAGCAGTACTTC.

This rearrangement joins TRBV7-6 to TRBJ2-7; no clear D. The CDR3 loop spans 14 amino acids. The germline V and J ends were trimmed by 0 bases and 3 bases, with 9 bases remaining between them. Germline V gives CDR1 SGHVS, CDR2 FNYEAQ. CDR3 DNA sequence: TGTGCCAGCAGCTTAGCGGGATTATACTACGAGCAGTACTTC. This encodes CASSLAGLYYEQYF.

The chain is built from TRBV27 and TRBJ2-3, with D possibly TRBD1 on 6 matching bases. V gave up 5 bases and J gave up 1 base, with 7 bases separating them. The CDR3 consists of 13 residues. Germline V lookup: CDR1 MNHEY, CDR2 SMNVEV (reference sequence). The DNA of the CDR3 is TGTGCCAGCAGTGAGGGGGGCACAGATACGCAGTATTTT. Residues: CASSEGGTDTQYF.

This clone was recorded only once. V usage is TRBV7-8 and J usage is TRBJ2-7, with 7 bases that match TRBD1. The CDR3 consists of 12 residues. From germline, CDR1 is SGHVS and CDR2 FQNEAQ. Trimming at V came to 5 bases and at J to 7 bases, leaving 5 bases not matched to a gene. CDR3: CASSTGDEEQYF. The CDR3 DNA sequence: TGTGCCAGCAGCACAGGGGACGAGGAGCAGTACTTC.

Written as DNA, the CDR3 is TGTGCCACCAGTGATTCGGTTACCATCCGGGCGTTAGATACGCAGTATTTT. Protein product: CATSDSVTIRALDTQYF. The rearrangement links TRBV24-1 to TRBJ2-3; D not certain. Germline CDR1 KGHDR, CDR2 SFDVKD. The CDR3 spans 17 residues. The V and J ends lost 2 bases and 5 bases respectively, with 19 bases between them.

Remarks on this clone: In the same sample, other DNA sequences code for this CDR3. The rearrangement links TRBV2 to TRBJ1-5; D ambiguous. This CDR3 is built from 13 residues. Trimming shortened V by 2 bases and J by 2 bases, and 4 bases separated the two germline ends. Germline CDR1 is SNHLY and CDR2 is FYNNEI. CDR3 DNA: TGTGCCAGCAGTGAACAGGGCAATCAGCCCCAGCATTTT. Its translation: CASSEQGNQPQHF.

The V call is TRBV2, the J call TRBJ2-4; 9 bases fit TRBD1. The length of the CDR3 is 15 residues. After removal of 1 base from V and 9 bases from J, the junction contained 7 bases not matched to a gene. Germline V gives CDR1 SNHLY, CDR2 FYNNEI. This CDR3 reads CASSEDWDRVGIQYF. CDR3 sequence (DNA): TGTGCCAGCAGTGAAGATTGGGACAGGGTAGGCATTCAGTACTTC.

The chain carries TRBV5-1 and TRBJ2-1; a possible D gene is TRBD2 (6 bases). In germline, CDR1 is SGHRS, CDR2 YFSETQ. This CDR3 contains 15 residues. Trimming stripped 2 bases from V and 2 bases from J, with 11 bases between. The CDR3 nucleotides read TGCGCCAGCAGCTTTCGAGGGGAGGCCTACAATGAGCAGTTCTTC. Translation gives CASSFRGEAYNEQFF. The full variable domain, its missing parts supplied by reference TRBV5-1 and TRBJ2-1, is KAGVTQTPRYLIKTRGQQVTLSCSPISGHRSVSWYQQTPGQGLQFLFEYFSETQRNKGNFPGRFSGRQFSNSRSEMNVSTLELGDSALYLCASSFRGEAYNEQFFGPGTRLTVL.

The chain carries TRBV6-5 and TRBJ1-1, with D tentatively TRBD1 (6 bases). Germline CDR1 reads MNHEY; CDR2 reads SVGAGI. The CDR3 consists of 13 residues. V lost 1 base and J lost 4, with 7 bases in between. In DNA form, the CDR3 reads TGTGCCAGCAGTTACTTAGGGGGCACTGAAGCTTTCTTT. It is translated as CASSYLGGTEAFF.

The V gene is TRBV6-5, the J gene TRBJ2-7; 8 positions agree with TRBD1. This CDR3 has 13 amino acids. Germline loops: CDR1 MNHEY, CDR2 SVGAGI. The trim removed 5 bases at V and 2 bases at J, leaving 2 bases unmatched. The CDR3 here is CASSPGGPYEQYF. CDR3 DNA: TGTGCCAGCAGTCCAGGGGGCCCCTACGAGCAGTACTTC.

V usage is TRBV5-6 and J usage is TRBJ2-7; D remains unclear. The CDR3 runs 11 residues. Per germline, CDR1 SGHDT and CDR2 YYEEEE. Deletions cut 1 base from V and 6 bases from J, with 5 bases between. The CDR3 protein is CASSLWGEQYF. The CDR3, as DNA: TGTGCCAGCAGCTTGTGGGGCGAGCAGTACTTC.